These 8 T cell receptor beta chains came from one sample sequenced in a study of shared clonotypes between healthy human individuals. The table came from immunoSEQ multiplex PCR; TCRdb's copy has only in-frame clones and leaves some out. The sample has 2 million or so clones, roughly 94% seen once; the top ten hold about 0.13%. The sample taken for sequencing was naive CD4+ T cells sorted from blood. Stated subset: CD45RA+ positively selected. These receptor sequences come from a young man in good health.

The V gene is TRBV7-9, the J gene TRBJ2-7; D might be TRBD1 or TRBD2, each matching 6 bases. V lost 5 bases and J lost 2, with 16 bases in between. The CDR3 has 15 residues. CDR1 is SEHNR, CDR2 FQNEAQ, per germline (reference sequence). This chain's CDR3 is CASSPPRGPPYEQYF. In DNA, the CDR3 is TGTGCCAGCAGCCCGCCACGGGGGCCTCCCTACGAGCAGTACTTC.

The sample holds a few counts of this clone. Other nucleotide sequences in the sample specify the same CDR3. V usage is TRBV19 and J usage is TRBJ1-6, with D possibly TRBD1 on 5 matching bases. Per germline, CDR1 LNHDA and CDR2 SQIVND (reference sequence). V was clipped by 5 bases and J by 0 bases, with 17 bases between them. The CDR3 extends over 18 amino acids. CDR3 bases: TGTGCCAGTAGTCCGACCGGGACGGGCAGCTCCTATAATTCACCCCTCCACTTT. Encoded protein: CASSPTGTGSSYNSPLHF.

This chain uses TRBV12-5 with TRBJ2-7; no clear D gene. The V gene's germline CDR1 is LGHNT and CDR2 FRNRAP. The CDR3 consists of 12 residues. The V end was cut by 3 bases, the J end by 2 bases, with 5 bases between. The CDR3 DNA sequence: TGTGCTAGTGGTTTCCATCCCTACGAGCAGTACTTC. Its protein is CASGFHPYEQYF.

This chain links TRBV7-9 with TRBJ1-2; the D is unclear. V dropped 5 bases and J dropped 7 bases, with 11 bases sitting between them. Germline CDR1 and CDR2: SEHNR and FQNEAQ (reference sequence). The CDR3 extends over 12 amino acids. The CDR3 nucleotides read TGTGCCAGCAGCCTTTCCTTGGGTGGCTACACCTTC. Its translation is CASSLSLGGYTF.

The CDR3 DNA is TGTGCCAGCAGCGAAAGACAGGGGTCCCCCATATATTTT. This gives the protein CASSERQGSPIYF. The chain couples TRBV9 to TRBJ1-3, with 8 bases fitting TRBD1. Germline trimming cut 3 bases from V and 11 bases from J; bases unmatched to any gene: 7. The germline gives CDR1 SGDLS, CDR2 YYNGEE. There are 13 residues in the CDR3.

Note on this clone: The identical CDR3 is also encoded by other nucleotide sequences in the sample. The chain joins TRBV2 to TRBJ1-1; maybe TRBD1 (5 bases). Germline loops: CDR1 SNHLY, CDR2 FYNNEI. Trimming took off 4 bases at V and 4 bases at J, with 10 bases between the two ends. The length of the CDR3 is 13 residues. The CDR3 nucleotides read TGTGCCAGCAGTGTCAGGGAGGGCACTGAAGCTTTCTTT. Encoded protein: CASSVREGTEAFF. Drawing the rest from reference TRBV2 and TRBJ1-1, the complete variable domain is EPEVTQTPSHQVTQMGQEVILRCVPISNHLYFYWYRQILGQKVEFLVSFYNNEISEKSEIFDDQFSVERPDGSNFTLKIRSTKLEDSAMYFCASSVREGTEAFFGQGTRLTVV.

The J gene is TRBJ1-5, the V gene TRBV7-9; tentatively, D is TRBD1 (5 bases). This CDR3 is built from 16 residues. Trimming shortened V by 1 base and J by 4 bases, and 14 bases separated the two germline ends. Germline CDR1 and CDR2: SEHNR and FQNEAQ (reference sequence). The CDR3 nucleotides are TGTGCCAGCAGCTTAGAGGGTCTTAGGGGAAATCAGCCCCAGCATTTT. Translated: CASSLEGLRGNQPQHF.

In the case of this clone: Other DNA variants within this sample encode the same CDR3. This chain joins TRBV9 and TRBJ2-7; the match to TRBD2 covers 7 bases. The CDR3 is 13 amino acids. Germline-derived CDR1 and CDR2 are SGDLS and YYNGEE. V shed 0 bases, J shed 7 bases, and the junction held 4 bases outside the gene matches. The CDR3 is CASSVGPAGEQYF. The DNA of the CDR3 is TGTGCCAGCAGCGTAGGTCCAGCGGGGGAGCAGTACTTC.